This paragraph reports one T cell receptor (beta chain). The antigen is undetermined. With 5 bases removed from V and 8 bases from J, the gap between germline ends came to 21 bases. CDR3 length: 15 residues. Germline V gives CDR1 MNHEY, CDR2 SVGEGT. The sample comes from a study of T cells in Graves' hyperthyroidism and ophthalmopathy. Amplification of TCR beta CDR3 regions was performed using RNA transcripts as template. HTBI primers drove first-round RT-PCR of the TCR CDR3. TCRdb re-called the multiplex PCR reads with MiXCR, one entry per CDR3 protein. The table records around 250,000 distinct CDR3 sequences, approximately 23% of them present only once. Whole-study findings and limits: Progression to ophthalmopathy was predicted a median of roughly 6.6 months early.

This TCR derives from a woman in her thirties or forties with Graves' ophthalmopathy. Source material: blood. This chain links TRBV6-2 or TRBV6-3 with TRBJ1-2; no clear D gene. CDR3 sequence (DNA): TGTGCCAGCAGTCCCCGCCGGGAAGGGATGAACGGCTACACCTTC. It encodes CASSPRREGMNGYTF.